The clone carrying this TCR beta chain was recorded a few times. This entry is derived from a study of T cells after yellow fever vaccination. Losses at the gene ends were 5 bases for V and 6 bases for J; bases not matched to a gene: 7. The length of the CDR3 is 15 residues. Germline lookup yields CDR1 SGHVS and CDR2 FNYEAQ. TCRdb redid the calling of the 5' RACE reads with MiXCR, one entry per CDR3 protein. This table holds 300,000 or so distinct CDR3 sequences, approximately 8% found once. Material: PBMCs, obtained more than 35 days after the first yellow fever vaccination. The origin of this receptor is a man between 18 and 29 years old who received the YFV17D yellow fever vaccine. V is TRBV7-6 and J is TRBJ1-2, with TRBD1 matching over 12 bases. CDR3 sequence: CASSEPGQGAHGYTF. The CDR3 DNA follows: TGTGCCAGCAGCGAGCCGGGACAGGGGGCGCATGGCTACACCTTC.